This entry describes one TCR beta chain. Data came from immunoSEQ multiplex PCR; TCRdb stores just in-frame clones and leaves some out. Here the sample spans 45,000 to 50,000 clones, approximately 91% being singletons. This specimen belongs to a study of T cell responses to AZD1222 COVID-19 vaccine. Germline lookup yields CDR1 SQVTM and CDR2 ANQGSEA. The CDR3 has 14 residues. V was cut by 6 bases and J by 1 base, with 15 bases left in between. Sample: peripheral blood, taken 28 days after the second AZD1222 dose. The origin of this receptor is an adult who received the AZD1222 COVID-19 vaccine. This chain links TRBV29-1 with TRBJ1-1; no reliable D call. Here the CDR3 reads CSVIIGTWNTEAFF. In nucleotides, the CDR3 is TGCAGCGTCATCATTGGTACGTGGAACACTGAAGCTTTCTTT.